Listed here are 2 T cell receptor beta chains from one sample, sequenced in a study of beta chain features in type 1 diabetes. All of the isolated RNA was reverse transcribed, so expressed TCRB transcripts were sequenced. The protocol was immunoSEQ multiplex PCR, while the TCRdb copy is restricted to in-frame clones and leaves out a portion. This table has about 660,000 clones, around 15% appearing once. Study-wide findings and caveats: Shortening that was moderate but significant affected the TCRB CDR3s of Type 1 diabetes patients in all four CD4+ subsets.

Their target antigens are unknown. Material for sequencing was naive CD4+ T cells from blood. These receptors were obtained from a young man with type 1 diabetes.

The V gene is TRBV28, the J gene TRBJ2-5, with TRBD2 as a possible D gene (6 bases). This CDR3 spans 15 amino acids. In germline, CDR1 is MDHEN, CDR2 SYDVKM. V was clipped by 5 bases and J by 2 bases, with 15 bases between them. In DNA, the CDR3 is TGTGCCAGCAGTGAAACGGGACTTTTACAAGAGACCCAGTACTTC. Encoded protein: CASSETGLLQETQYF.

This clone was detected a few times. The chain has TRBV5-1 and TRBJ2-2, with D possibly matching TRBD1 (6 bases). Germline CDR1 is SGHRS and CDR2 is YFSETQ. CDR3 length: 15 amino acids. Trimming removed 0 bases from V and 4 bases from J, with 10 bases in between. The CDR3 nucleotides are TGCGCCAGCAGCTTGGGGGGGCCCCTCACCGGGGAGCTGTTTTTT. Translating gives CASSLGGPLTGELFF.